This T cell receptor (beta chain) was obtained from a study of cytomegalovirus exposure and HLA in healthy donors. Primers included in the PCR were 60 Vbeta and 13 Jbeta primers. Some clones are missing from TCRdb's copy, which holds only in-frame ones; the method was immunoSEQ multiplex PCR. Of 150,000 to 200,000 clones in the sample, around 78% were seen once. Deletions cut 4 bases from V and 10 bases from J, with 17 bases between. Looked up from germline, CDR1 is SGHRS and CDR2 is YFSETQ. CDR3 size: 13 residues. This clone was seen only a few times. The chain carries TRBV5-1 and TRBJ1-1; no firm D call. The material sequenced was PBMCs. The clonotype originates from a woman aged 25 to 39 in good health and CMV-seropositive. CDR3 sequence reads: CASSPAWEVVAFF. The DNA for the CDR3 is TGCGCCAGCAGCCCCGCTTGGGAGGTTGTAGCTTTCTTT.